This is a list of T cell receptor beta chains from one sample in a study of beta chain features in type 1 diabetes. Sequencing used immunoSEQ multiplex PCR; TCRdb keeps in-frame clones, though not all of them. The table shows roughly 150,000 clones, with about 8.3% occurring only once. The sample consisted of central memory CD4+ T cells from blood. All receptors come from a woman between 18 and 29 years old with type 1 diabetes. Both conserved end residues are part of each CDR3. A D gene is named only where the DNA matches it firmly. Clone size appears in some rows only: once, few, many, or a class for an expanded clone.

clone size: few; D gene: TRBD1; J gene: TRBJ1-1; V gene: TRBV19; CDR3 protein: CASSLGQLNTEAFF; CDR3 DNA: TGTGCCAGTAGTTTGGGACAGCTGAACACTGAAGCTTTCTTT
clone size: .; D gene: .; J gene: TRBJ1-1; V gene: TRBV30; CDR3 protein: CAWSMKGRVTEAFF; CDR3 DNA: TGTGCCTGGAGTATGAAGGGGCGCGTTACTGAAGCTTTCTTT
clone size: .; D gene: TRBD2; J gene: TRBJ2-1; V gene: TRBV4-1; CDR3 protein: CASSQDSGGRGNEQFF; CDR3 DNA: TGCGCCAGCAGCCAAGATAGCGGGGGGAGGGGCAATGAGCAGTTCTTC
clone size: .; D gene: TRBD2; J gene: TRBJ2-7; V gene: TRBV7-2; CDR3 protein: CASSSPGGSHEQYF; CDR3 DNA: TGTGCCAGCAGCTCTCCGGGGGGATCTCACGAGCAGTACTTC
clone size: few; D gene: .; J gene: TRBJ2-3; V gene: TRBV29-1; CDR3 protein: CSVEDVGSRDTQYF; CDR3 DNA: TGCAGCGTTGAAGACGTCGGGAGTCGGGATACGCAGTATTTT
clone size: .; D gene: TRBD2; J gene: TRBJ2-7; V gene: TRBV18; CDR3 protein: CASSPTSGYEQYF; CDR3 DNA: TGTGCCAGCTCACCAACTAGCGGCTACGAGCAGTACTTC
clone size: few; D gene: .; J gene: TRBJ2-1; V gene: TRBV2; CDR3 protein: CASTQRAGRSYNEQFF; CDR3 DNA: TGTGCCAGCACTCAGAGGGCCGGTCGGTCCTACAATGAGCAGTTCTTC
clone size: few; D gene: TRBD2; J gene: TRBJ2-1; V gene: TRBV2; CDR3 protein: CASNTLAGFYNEQFF; CDR3 DNA: TGTGCCAGCAACACGCTAGCGGGCTTCTACAATGAGCAGTTCTTC
clone size: few; D gene: .; J gene: TRBJ1-5; V gene: TRBV10-3; CDR3 protein: CAISPGQGSNQPQHF; CDR3 DNA: TGTGCCATCAGCCCGGGACAAGGCTCCAATCAGCCCCAGCATTTT
clone size: .; D gene: .; J gene: TRBJ1-1; V gene: TRBV15; CDR3 protein: CATRSRGNTEAFF; CDR3 DNA: TGTGCCACCAGGAGCAGGGGGAACACTGAAGCTTTCTTT
clone size: .; D gene: TRBD2; J gene: TRBJ2-3; V gene: TRBV6-6; CDR3 protein: CASRSGSDTQYF; CDR3 DNA: TGTGCCAGCAGGAGCGGGAGTGATACGCAGTATTTT
clone size: .; D gene: TRBD1; J gene: TRBJ1-1; V gene: TRBV19; CDR3 protein: CASSMGQGSPEAFF; CDR3 DNA: TGTGCCAGTAGTATGGGACAGGGGTCCCCTGAAGCTTTCTTT
clone size: few; D gene: TRBD2; J gene: TRBJ2-2; V gene: TRBV30; CDR3 protein: CASPGRASGLYTGELFF; CDR3 DNA: TGTGCCTCCCCAGGTAGGGCTAGCGGCCTCTACACCGGGGAGCTGTTTTTT
clone size: .; D gene: TRBD2; J gene: TRBJ2-1; V gene: TRBV30; CDR3 protein: CAWSRGSSYNEQFF; CDR3 DNA: TGTGCCTGGAGTCGCGGGAGCTCCTACAATGAGCAGTTCTTC
clone size: .; D gene: TRBD2; J gene: TRBJ2-1; V gene: TRBV14; CDR3 protein: CASSQGTSGVREQFF; CDR3 DNA: TGTGCCAGCAGCCAAGGGACTAGCGGGGTAAGGGAGCAGTTCTTC
clone size: .; D gene: TRBD1; J gene: TRBJ1-4; V gene: TRBV2; CDR3 protein: CASSEGQGDEKLFF; CDR3 DNA: TGTGCCAGCAGTGAGGGACAGGGGGACGAAAAACTGTTTTTT
clone size: few; D gene: TRBD2; J gene: TRBJ2-7; V gene: TRBV9; CDR3 protein: CASSVRGASGSTPYEQYF; CDR3 DNA: TGTGCCAGCAGCGTAAGGGGGGCTAGCGGGAGTACTCCTTACGAGCAGTACTTC
clone size: .; D gene: .; J gene: TRBJ1-5; V gene: TRBV7-9; CDR3 protein: CASSSSQGSNQPQHF; CDR3 DNA: TGTGCCAGCAGCTCGTCTCAGGGTAGCAATCAGCCCCAGCATTTT
clone size: few; D gene: .; J gene: TRBJ1-2; V gene: TRBV7-9; CDR3 protein: CASSQGRVGYTF; CDR3 DNA: TGTGCCAGCAGCCAGGGGAGGGTTGGCTACACCTTC
clone size: .; D gene: .; J gene: TRBJ1-1; V gene: TRBV27; CDR3 protein: CASSLNRVLMNTEAFF; CDR3 DNA: TGTGCCAGCAGTTTGAACAGGGTCCTCATGAACACTGAAGCTTTCTTT
clone size: few; D gene: .; J gene: TRBJ1-1; V gene: TRBV19; CDR3 protein: CASSRVGVNTEAFF; CDR3 DNA: TGTGCCAGTAGTCGGGTCGGGGTGAACACTGAAGCTTTCTTT
clone size: few; D gene: TRBD2; J gene: TRBJ2-7; V gene: TRBV5-4; CDR3 protein: CASSSGTSGSSYEQYF; CDR3 DNA: TGTGCCAGCAGCTCTGGGACTAGCGGGTCTTCCTACGAGCAGTACTTC
clone size: few; D gene: .; J gene: TRBJ2-5; V gene: TRBV19; CDR3 protein: CASSAGQTQRYLETQYF; CDR3 DNA: TGTGCCAGTTCCGCTGGGCAGACCCAGAGATATTTGGAGACCCAGTACTTC
clone size: .; D gene: TRBD1; J gene: TRBJ1-6; V gene: TRBV6-5; CDR3 protein: CASTPGTGRNSPLHF; CDR3 DNA: TGTGCCAGCACTCCCGGGACAGGGAGGAATTCACCCCTCCACTTT
clone size: few; D gene: TRBD2; J gene: TRBJ2-7; V gene: TRBV7-8; CDR3 protein: CASSLMRESYEQYF; CDR3 DNA: TGTGCCAGCAGCCTAATGCGGGAGTCCTACGAGCAGTACTTC
clone size: few; D gene: .; J gene: TRBJ2-5; V gene: TRBV7-2; CDR3 protein: CAAAQRIQETQYF; CDR3 DNA: TGTGCGGCAGCACAGCGGATCCAAGAGACCCAGTACTTC
clone size: .; D gene: .; J gene: TRBJ2-3; V gene: TRBV19; CDR3 protein: CASSIQVTDTQYF; CDR3 DNA: TGTGCCAGTAGTATTCAGGTCACAGATACGCAGTATTTT
clone size: .; D gene: .; J gene: TRBJ2-5; V gene: TRBV28; CDR3 protein: CASRAGTAVETQYF; CDR3 DNA: TGTGCCAGCAGAGCCGGGACTGCAGTTGAGACCCAGTACTTC
clone size: many; D gene: .; J gene: TRBJ1-4; V gene: TRBV5-1; CDR3 protein: CASSLTATNEKLFF; CDR3 DNA: TGCGCCAGCAGCTTGACAGCAACTAATGAAAAACTGTTTTTT
clone size: few; D gene: .; J gene: TRBJ2-7; V gene: TRBV6-5; CDR3 protein: CASRASRQSYEQYF; CDR3 DNA: TGTGCCAGCAGGGCCTCCAGACAGAGCTACGAGCAGTACTTC
clone size: .; D gene: .; J gene: TRBJ2-1; V gene: TRBV4-1; CDR3 protein: CASSQDQASYNEQFF; CDR3 DNA: TGCGCCAGCAGCCAAGATCAAGCCTCCTACAATGAGCAGTTCTTC
clone size: .; D gene: TRBD1; J gene: TRBJ1-5; V gene: TRBV28; CDR3 protein: CATILDRSNQPQHF; CDR3 DNA: TGTGCCACCATCCTGGACAGGAGCAATCAGCCCCAGCATTTT
clone size: .; D gene: .; J gene: TRBJ1-2; V gene: TRBV6-1; CDR3 protein: CASMEGGVYGYTF; CDR3 DNA: TGTGCCAGCATGGAGGGAGGGGTCTATGGCTACACCTTC
clone size: few; D gene: TRBD1; J gene: TRBJ1-2; V gene: TRBV18; CDR3 protein: CASSPRDSLYGYTF; CDR3 DNA: TGTGCCAGCTCACCGAGGGACAGCCTCTATGGCTACACCTTC
clone size: .; D gene: TRBD2; J gene: TRBJ2-7; V gene: TRBV18; CDR3 protein: CASSPPLAGEGRYEQYF; CDR3 DNA: TGTGCCAGCTCCCCGCCGTTAGCGGGAGAGGGGAGGTACGAGCAGTACTTC
clone size: many; D gene: TRBD2; J gene: TRBJ2-3; V gene: TRBV29-1; CDR3 protein: CSVDEAGAPTDTQYF; CDR3 DNA: TGCAGCGTTGATGAGGCGGGAGCCCCCACAGATACGCAGTATTTT
clone size: few; D gene: .; J gene: TRBJ1-5; V gene: TRBV7-2; CDR3 protein: CASSVRGNQPQHF; CDR3 DNA: TGTGCCAGCTCTGTAAGGGGGAACCAGCCCCAGCATTTT
clone size: many; D gene: .; J gene: TRBJ1-2; V gene: TRBV4-3; CDR3 protein: CASSQEVRTANYGYTF; CDR3 DNA: TGCGCCAGCAGCCAAGAGGTCCGGACAGCCAACTATGGCTACACCTTC
clone size: .; D gene: .; J gene: TRBJ2-5; V gene: TRBV7-2; CDR3 protein: CASMAFETQYF; CDR3 DNA: TGTGCCAGCATGGCTTTCGAGACCCAGTACTTC
clone size: few; D gene: TRBD2; J gene: TRBJ2-7; V gene: TRBV7-2; CDR3 protein: CASRPGGPGEQYF; CDR3 DNA: TGTGCCAGCAGGCCGGGGGGGCCAGGCGAGCAGTACTTC
clone size: .; D gene: .; J gene: TRBJ2-1; V gene: TRBV30; CDR3 protein: CAWSVKGATGEQFF; CDR3 DNA: TGTGCCTGGAGTGTGAAGGGAGCGACGGGTGAGCAGTTCTTC
clone size: few; D gene: TRBD2; J gene: TRBJ2-1; V gene: TRBV11-2; CDR3 protein: CASSPGGGSSYNEQFF; CDR3 DNA: TGTGCCAGCAGTCCCGGGGGGGGTAGCTCCTACAATGAGCAGTTCTTC
clone size: .; D gene: TRBD2; J gene: TRBJ2-1; V gene: TRBV4-3; CDR3 protein: CASSQVFAGGSWPNEQFF; CDR3 DNA: TGCGCCAGCAGCCAAGTTTTCGCGGGAGGGTCCTGGCCCAATGAGCAGTTCTTC
clone size: .; D gene: .; J gene: TRBJ2-3; V gene: TRBV10-3; CDR3 protein: CAISVQSTDTQYF; CDR3 DNA: TGTGCCATCAGTGTCCAGTCCACAGATACGCAGTATTTT
clone size: .; D gene: .; J gene: TRBJ2-7; V gene: TRBV20-1; CDR3 protein: CSARGGHEQYF; CDR3 DNA: TGCAGTGCTAGGGGGGGGCACGAGCAGTACTTC
clone size: few; D gene: .; J gene: TRBJ2-1; V gene: TRBV5-1; CDR3 protein: CASSLGQVGTRYNEQFF; CDR3 DNA: TGCGCCAGCAGCTTGGGCCAGGTGGGTACACGCTACAATGAGCAGTTCTTC
clone size: few; D gene: TRBD2; J gene: TRBJ2-3; V gene: TRBV30; CDR3 protein: CAWSVQAGGLDTQYF; CDR3 DNA: TGTGCCTGGAGTGTTCAAGCGGGAGGTTTAGATACGCAGTATTTT
clone size: .; D gene: .; J gene: TRBJ2-1; V gene: TRBV7-2; CDR3 protein: CASSLAGRRSYNEQFF; CDR3 DNA: TGTGCCAGCAGCTTAGCGGGGCGGCGATCCTACAATGAGCAGTTCTTC
clone size: few; D gene: .; J gene: TRBJ2-3; V gene: TRBV18; CDR3 protein: CASSPTGGTDTQYF; CDR3 DNA: TGTGCCAGCTCACCAACGGGGGGCACAGATACGCAGTATTTT
clone size: .; D gene: TRBD1; J gene: TRBJ2-4; V gene: TRBV7-2; CDR3 protein: CASSPTGEIQYF; CDR3 DNA: TGTGCCAGCAGCCCCACAGGGGAAATTCAGTACTTC
clone size: .; D gene: .; J gene: TRBJ2-6; V gene: TRBV7-9; CDR3 protein: CAFRDSSLSGANVLTF; CDR3 DNA: TGTGCCTTCCGGGACTCCTCCCTCTCTGGGGCCAACGTCCTGACTTTC
clone size: .; D gene: TRBD1; J gene: TRBJ1-1; V gene: TRBV4-3; CDR3 protein: CASSQTQGRPEAFF; CDR3 DNA: TGCGCCAGCAGCCAAACACAGGGGAGGCCTGAAGCTTTCTTT
clone size: many; D gene: TRBD1; J gene: TRBJ2-1; V gene: TRBV6-6; CDR3 protein: CASSSDRGSEQFF; CDR3 DNA: TGTGCCAGCAGTTCAGACAGGGGGTCTGAGCAGTTCTTC
clone size: many; D gene: TRBD2; J gene: TRBJ2-3; V gene: TRBV30; CDR3 protein: CAWTLGTSGRTQYF; CDR3 DNA: TGTGCCTGGACTCTCGGGACTAGCGGGCGTACGCAGTATTTT
clone size: few; D gene: TRBD2; J gene: TRBJ2-3; V gene: TRBV4-3; CDR3 protein: CASSQGLAGGGTDTQYF; CDR3 DNA: TGCGCCAGCAGCCAAGGCCTAGCGGGAGGGGGCACAGATACGCAGTATTTT